Below, 30 T cell receptor beta chains from the same sample are listed, as sequenced in a study of cytomegalovirus exposure and HLA in healthy donors. The PCR made use of 60 Vbeta and 13 Jbeta primers. Produced via immunoSEQ multiplex PCR; TCRdb's table is partial and in-frame only. The table has around 110,000 clones, about 69% seen once. Specimen: PBMCs. Receptors were obtained from a young woman in good health and CMV-seronegative.

The genes are TRBV4-2 and TRBJ1-5; no clear D gene. Trimming pared 0 bases from V and 3 bases from J, leaving 6 bases between. Germline CDR1 is LGHNA and CDR2 is YNFKEQ. CDR3 length: 14 residues. CDR3 sequence: CASSQETVNQPQHF. CDR3 bases: TGTGCCAGCAGCCAAGAAACGGTCAATCAGCCCCAGCATTTT.

The chain recombines TRBV5-1 with TRBJ2-1; 10 bases align to TRBD2. CDR1 and CDR2 from the germline V gene are SGHRS and YFSETQ. V dropped 2 bases and J dropped 6; count of bases not matched to a gene: 5. The CDR3 runs 15 residues. The chain's CDR3 is CASSLSGGAVNEQFF. CDR3 DNA: TGCGCCAGCAGCTTAAGCGGGGGGGCGGTCAATGAGCAGTTCTTC.

This clone was detected a few times. The chain links TRBV28 to TRBJ1-4, with 9 positions matching TRBD1. CDR1 MDHEN and CDR2 SYDVKM come from the germline V gene. Trimming at V came to 6 bases and at J to 5 bases, leaving 10 bases not matched to a gene. The CDR3 loop spans 16 amino acids. The CDR3 sequence: CASSLRLGQGNEKLFF. The CDR3, as DNA: TGTGCCAGCAGCCTCCGCTTGGGACAGGGAAATGAAAAACTGTTTTTT.

This rearrangement joins TRBV11-3 to TRBJ2-3, with D possibly TRBD2 on 6 matching bases. V was shortened by 5 bases and J by 1 base, with 19 bases between the two germline ends. The germline V gene has CDR1 SGHNT and CDR2 YENEEA. CDR3 length: 17 amino acids. DNA for the CDR3: TGTGCCAGCAGCGATAGAGGTGGGGGGAGCGGCACAGATACGCAGTATTTT. Protein product: CASSDRGGGSGTDTQYF.

V gene TRBV5-1 combines with J gene TRBJ2-5; 9 bases fit TRBD2. The CDR3 extends over 15 amino acids. The germline gives CDR1 SGHRS, CDR2 YFSETQ. With 2 bases clipped from V and 5 bases from J, the junction kept 7 bases outside the gene matches. CDR3 sequence: CASSLMRGGQETQYF. In DNA, the CDR3 is TGCGCCAGCAGCTTAATGCGGGGGGGCCAGGAGACCCAGTACTTC.

The CDR3: CASSPRDRGEQYF. DNA for the CDR3: TGTGCCAGCAGCCCCAGGGATAGAGGCGAGCAGTACTTC. V gene TRBV28 combines with J gene TRBJ2-7; D is perhaps TRBD1 (5 bases). The CDR3 contains 13 residues. The ends were cut back, 6 bases at V and 6 bases at J, with 15 bases in the middle. CDR1 MDHEN and CDR2 SYDVKM come from the germline V gene. Full variable domain (outside the CDR3, taken from reference TRBV28 and TRBJ2-7): DVKVTQSSRYLVKRTGEKVFLECVQDMDHENMFWYRQDPGLGLRLIYFSYDVKMKEKGDIPEGYSVSREKKERFSLILESASTNQTSMYLCASSPRDRGEQYFGPGTRLTVT.

V and J are TRBV19 and TRBJ1-1; D is unclear. This CDR3 comprises 13 residues. The V gene's germline CDR1 is LNHDA and CDR2 SQIVND (reference sequence). V shed 5 bases and J shed 4 bases, with 11 bases lying between them. DNA for the CDR3: TGTGCCAGTAGTTTTTCGGGAGGCACTGAAGCTTTCTTT. Protein product: CASSFSGGTEAFF.

V and J are TRBV21-1 and TRBJ1-5. TRBV21-1 has pseudogene status. The CDR3 consists of 16 residues. This chain's CDR3 is CASTKAVDYSNQPQHF. As DNA, the CDR3 is TGTGCCAGCACCAAAGCAGTAGACTATAGCAATCAGCCCCAGCATTTT.

The chain combines TRBV30 with TRBJ1-6, with D perhaps TRBD1 (5 bases). Deletions cut 0 bases from V and 8 bases from J, with 11 bases between. The CDR3 has 14 amino acids. Germline values: CDR1 GTSNPN, CDR2 SVGIG (reference sequence). CDR3 sequence (DNA): TGTGCCTGGAGTGTAAAGGGGTCCCATTCACCCCTCCACTTT. Encoded protein: CAWSVKGSHSPLHF.

This clone came up a few times. The gene calls are TRBV7-9 and TRBJ2-7, with 9 bases lining up with TRBD1. The CDR3 has 13 amino acids. After removal of 5 bases from V and 5 bases from J, the junction contained 4 bases not matched to a gene. From germline, CDR1 is SEHNR and CDR2 FQNEAQ (reference sequence). The CDR3 DNA reads as TGTGCCAGCAGCCCTCGGGACAGGGACGAGCAGTACTTC. Its protein is CASSPRDRDEQYF.

The V gene is TRBV9, the J gene TRBJ1-6; D unresolved. V dropped 3 bases and J dropped 8 bases, with 12 bases sitting between them. Germline CDR1 and CDR2: SGDLS and YYNGEE. The CDR3 sequence is 14 residues long. CDR3: CASSESGSHSPLHF. In DNA form, the CDR3 reads TGTGCCAGCAGCGAATCAGGATCTCATTCACCCCTCCACTTT.

The chain carries TRBV2 and TRBJ2-3, with 9 bases that match TRBD2. Germline-derived CDR1 and CDR2 are SNHLY and FYNNEI. V dropped 6 bases and J dropped 1; count of bases not matched to a gene: 11. The CDR3 is 17 residues long. CDR3 residues: CASRGAFERGGTDTQYF. The CDR3 DNA follows: TGTGCCAGCAGGGGGGCCTTTGAGCGGGGGGGCACAGATACGCAGTATTTT.

This clone has just a few counts. V gene TRBV19 combines with J gene TRBJ2-7; D is perhaps TRBD1 (5 bases). The germline CDR1 and CDR2 sequences are LNHDA and SQIVND (reference sequence). V lost 5 bases and J 0 bases, leaving 14 bases between the germline ends. The CDR3 length is 15 residues. CDR3 in DNA: TGTGCCAGTAGTCGGCCGACAGCGAGCTCCTACGAGCAGTACTTC. It is translated as CASSRPTASSYEQYF.

This clone was detected a few times. The V gene is TRBV6-1, the J gene TRBJ2-7; 9 bases map to TRBD1. The ends lost 5 bases at V and 5 bases at J; junction bases unmatched: 10. The germline CDR1 and CDR2 sequences are MNHNS and SASEGT. This CDR3 is 15 amino acids long. The DNA of the CDR3 is TGTGCCAGCAGTTCGTCGGGACAGGGATTCCACGAGCAGTACTTC. As protein: CASSSSGQGFHEQYF.

The chain uses TRBV5-1 and TRBJ2-2, with TRBD2 matching over 12 bases. The CDR3 sequence is 16 residues long. V trimming: 4 bases; J trimming: 6 bases; junction bases outside the gene matches: 7. Per germline, CDR1 SGHRS and CDR2 YFSETQ. In DNA form, the CDR3 reads TGCGCCAGCAGCCCTCAATCTAGCGGGGGGGCCGGGGAGCTGTTTTTT. The encoded protein is CASSPQSSGGAGELFF.

V is TRBV5-6 and J is TRBJ2-5; no clear D gene. With 1 base removed from V and 5 bases from J, the gap between germline ends came to 3 bases. CDR3 length: 11 residues. Per the germline V gene, CDR1 is SGHDT and CDR2 is YYEEEE. The CDR3 sequence is CASSLSETQYF. The CDR3 coding sequence is TGTGCCAGCAGCTTGAGCGAGACCCAGTACTTC.

In its sample, this clone was seen a few times. The CDR3 spells CASSQIQGNSPLHF. The CDR3 coding sequence is TGTGCCAGCAGCCAGATACAGGGGAATTCACCCCTCCACTTT. V usage is TRBV14 and J usage is TRBJ1-6; 7 positions match TRBD1. Germline V gives CDR1 SGHDN, CDR2 FVKESK. The CDR3 runs 14 residues. The V and J ends lost 3 bases and 7 bases, in that order; junction bases with no gene match: 3.

This chain uses TRBV25-1 with TRBJ1-6; the D gene is possibly TRBD1 (5 bases). CDR1 is MGHDK and CDR2 is SYGVNS in the germline V gene. V was shortened by 1 base and J by 6 bases, with 13 bases between the two germline ends. This CDR3 contains 16 residues. DNA of the CDR3: TGTGCCAGCAGTGAATCCCGGCAGGGTATTAATTCACCCCTCCACTTT. It codes for CASSESRQGINSPLHF.

The CDR3 loop is CASSAGTGGQPQHF. Here the CDR3 DNA reads TGTGCCAGCAGCGCCGGGACAGGGGGCCAGCCCCAGCATTTT. The chain couples TRBV2 to TRBJ1-5; 12 positions agree with TRBD1. The CDR3 loop spans 14 amino acids. Germline V gene sequence: CDR1 SNHLY, CDR2 FYNNEI. The V segment lost 6 bases and the J segment 7 bases; nucleotides outside the gene matches: 4.

This chain links TRBV7-9 with TRBJ1-5; D gene uncertain. V dropped 4 bases and J dropped 5 bases, with 12 bases sitting between them. CDR3 length equals 14 residues. Germline values: CDR1 SEHNR, CDR2 FQNEAQ (reference sequence). The DNA for the CDR3 is TGTGCCAGCAGCTCAACCAGGATCTATCAGCCCCAGCATTTT. It is translated as CASSSTRIYQPQHF.

CDR3 in DNA: TGTGCCAGCAGCCTGGGTCCGAGGAATAATTCACCCCTCCACTTT. Translating gives CASSLGPRNNSPLHF. V gene TRBV9 combines with J gene TRBJ1-6, with D unclear. The germline CDR1 and CDR2 sequences are SGDLS and YYNGEE. The CDR3 consists of 15 residues. The germline V and J ends were trimmed by 4 bases and 5 bases, with 13 bases remaining between them.

Only a few counts were recorded for this clone. The identical CDR3 is also encoded by other nucleotide sequences in the sample. The chain combines TRBV5-1 with TRBJ1-1, with D perhaps matching TRBD1 (5 bases). The CDR3 runs 14 residues. Germline loops: CDR1 SGHRS, CDR2 YFSETQ. Trimming took off 3 bases at V and 1 base at J, with 10 bases between the two ends. In DNA form, the CDR3 reads TGCGCCAGCAGCTCCAGCGGGGGGAACACTGAAGCTTTCTTT. Protein: CASSSSGGNTEAFF.

In its sample, this clone was seen a few times. The gene calls are TRBV28 and TRBJ2-7, with D unclear. Germline V gene lookup returns CDR1 MDHEN and CDR2 SYDVKM. V was shortened by 2 bases and J by 0 bases, with 5 bases between the two germline ends. There are 13 residues in the CDR3. The CDR3: CASSLMYSYEQYF. The CDR3 nucleotides are TGTGCCAGCAGTTTAATGTACTCCTACGAGCAGTACTTC.

The chain uses TRBV6-6 and TRBJ2-1; weak D call: TRBD1 (6 bases). The CDR3 has 15 residues. CDR1 and CDR2 (germline): MNHNY, SVGAGI (reference sequence). Trimming took 6 bases from V and 5 from J, leaving 17 bases between them. CDR3 coding DNA: TGTGCCAGCAGCACCTCCACAGGGCGTGACAATGAGCAGTTCTTC. This sequence encodes CASSTSTGRDNEQFF.

The rearrangement joins TRBV19 to TRBJ1-2; maybe TRBD1 (6 bases). In germline, CDR1 is LNHDA, CDR2 SQIVND (reference sequence). The germline V and J ends were trimmed by 3 bases and 1 base, with 12 bases remaining between them. This CDR3 is 15 amino acids long. CDR3 nucleotide sequence: TGTGCCAGTAGTATGTCCCAGGGGATTAACTATGGCTACACCTTC. The encoded protein is CASSMSQGINYGYTF.

The V call is TRBV27, the J call TRBJ1-2, with TRBD1 matching 12 bases. The V gene's germline CDR1 is MNHEY and CDR2 SMNVEV (reference sequence). The CDR3 contains 15 residues. J lost 8 bases, V lost 5 bases, and 9 bases had no gene match. The CDR3 DNA reads as TGTGCCAGCAGTCCTCCGGGACAGGGGGCTAAGGGCTACACCTTC. It codes for CASSPPGQGAKGYTF.

The chain employs TRBV6-6 and TRBJ1-5; D is possibly TRBD1 (6 bases). CDR3 length equals 15 residues. The V gene's germline CDR1 is MNHNY and CDR2 SVGAGI (reference sequence). V lost 5 bases, J lost 5 bases, and 16 bases lay in between. The CDR3 spells CASSHGGGGYQPQHF. DNA of the CDR3: TGTGCCAGCAGTCACGGGGGGGGCGGATATCAGCCCCAGCATTTT.

The table lists this clone with a count of one. The chain has TRBV7-8 and TRBJ2-3; 11 positions match TRBD2. Unmatched junction bases numbered 11, after V lost 3 bases and J lost 3 bases. Germline lookup yields CDR1 SGHVS and CDR2 FQNEAQ. The length of the CDR3 is 18 residues. Written as DNA, the CDR3 is TGTGCCAGCAGCTTTCCCCTTAGCGGGGGGGCGGGTACAGATACGCAGTATTTT. This sequence encodes CASSFPLSGGAGTDTQYF.

The chain uses TRBV5-4 and TRBJ1-6, with D tentatively TRBD1 (6 bases). From germline, CDR1 is SGHNT and CDR2 YYREEE (reference sequence). There are 15 residues in the CDR3. V gave up 4 bases and J gave up 7 bases, with 15 bases separating them. CDR3 residues: CASSLQGRSNSPLHF. In DNA, the CDR3 is TGTGCCAGCAGCCTTCAGGGGCGGTCCAATTCACCCCTCCACTTT.

This chain uses TRBV10-3 with TRBJ2-7; 8 positions match TRBD1. J lost 6 bases, V lost 0 bases, and 7 bases had no gene match. The CDR3 covers 15 residues. Germline CDR1 reads ENHRY; CDR2 reads SYGVKD. The CDR3 nucleotides read TGTGCCATCAGTGAGTCGGACAGGGCCGGGGCCGAGCAGTACTTC. Protein product: CAISESDRAGAEQYF.